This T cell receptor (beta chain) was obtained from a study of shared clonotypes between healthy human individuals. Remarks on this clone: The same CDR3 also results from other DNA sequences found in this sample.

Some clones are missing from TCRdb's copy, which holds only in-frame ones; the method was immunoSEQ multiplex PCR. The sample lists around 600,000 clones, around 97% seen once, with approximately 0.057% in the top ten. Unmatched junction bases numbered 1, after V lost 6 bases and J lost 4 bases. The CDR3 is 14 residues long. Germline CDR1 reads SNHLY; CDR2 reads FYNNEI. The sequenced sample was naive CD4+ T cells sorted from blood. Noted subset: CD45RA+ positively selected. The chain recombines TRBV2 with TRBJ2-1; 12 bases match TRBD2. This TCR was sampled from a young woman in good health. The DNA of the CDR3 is TGTGCCAGCAGAGGACTAGCGGGATACAATGAGCAGTTCTTC. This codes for CASRGLAGYNEQFF.